The clone carrying this TCR beta chain has more than one count but fewer than ten. What it binds is not known. The sample is drawn from a study of cytomegalovirus exposure and HLA in healthy donors. The V end lost 2 bases, the J end lost 7 bases, and 10 bases lay between the germline ends. The CDR3 contains 13 residues. Per germline, CDR1 SGHDT and CDR2 YYEEEE. Whole-study findings and limits: When analyzed later, a missense DCLRE1C variant was found to be linked to TCR beta V- and J-gene trimming.

At collection, donors were nominally healthy, but unrecorded immune exposures were probable. Primers included in the PCR were 60 Vbeta and 13 Jbeta primers. The method was immunoSEQ multiplex PCR; TCRdb's version includes in-frame clones alone and lacks a portion of them. The sample shows 190,000 or so clones, over 80% of them seen only once. The rearrangement uses TRBV5-6 and TRBJ1-5, with D hard to call. The sequenced material came from PBMCs. The sequence was collected from a woman in her fifties or sixties in good health and CMV-seropositive. CDR3 coding DNA: TGTGCCAGCAGCTTAAGCCTCTACCAGCCCCAGCATTTT. Its translation: CASSLSLYQPQHF.